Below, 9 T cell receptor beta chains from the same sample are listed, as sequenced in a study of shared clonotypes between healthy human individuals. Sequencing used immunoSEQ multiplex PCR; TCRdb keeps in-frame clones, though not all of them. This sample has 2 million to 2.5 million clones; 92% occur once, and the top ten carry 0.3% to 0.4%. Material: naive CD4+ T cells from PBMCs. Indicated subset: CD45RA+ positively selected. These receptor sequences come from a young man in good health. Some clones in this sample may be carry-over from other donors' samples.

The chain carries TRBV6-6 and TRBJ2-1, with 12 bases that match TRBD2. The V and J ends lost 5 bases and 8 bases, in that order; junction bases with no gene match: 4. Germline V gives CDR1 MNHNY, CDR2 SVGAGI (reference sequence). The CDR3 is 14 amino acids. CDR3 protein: CASSPTSGSYEQFF. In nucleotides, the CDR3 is TGTGCCAGCAGTCCGACTAGCGGGAGCTATGAGCAGTTCTTC.

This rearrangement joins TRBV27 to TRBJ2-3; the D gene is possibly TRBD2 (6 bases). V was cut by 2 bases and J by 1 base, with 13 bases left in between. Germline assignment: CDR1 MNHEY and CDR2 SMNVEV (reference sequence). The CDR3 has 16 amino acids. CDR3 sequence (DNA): TGTGCCAGCAGTTTAATCGGGAGCTACGGCACAGATACGCAGTATTTT. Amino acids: CASSLIGSYGTDTQYF.

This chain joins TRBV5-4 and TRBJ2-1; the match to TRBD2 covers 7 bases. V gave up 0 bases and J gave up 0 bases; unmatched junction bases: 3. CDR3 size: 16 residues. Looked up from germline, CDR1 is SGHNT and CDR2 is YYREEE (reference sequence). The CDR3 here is CASSLVSGTSYNEQFF. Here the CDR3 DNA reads TGTGCCAGCAGCTTGGTGAGCGGGACCTCCTACAATGAGCAGTTCTTC.

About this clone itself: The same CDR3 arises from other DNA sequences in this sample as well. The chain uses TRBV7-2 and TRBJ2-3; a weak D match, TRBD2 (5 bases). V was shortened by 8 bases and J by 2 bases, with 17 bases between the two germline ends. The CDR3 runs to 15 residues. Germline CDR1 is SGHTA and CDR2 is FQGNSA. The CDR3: CASRRTGTSTDTQYF. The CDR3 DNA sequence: TGTGCCAGCCGGCGGACGGGAACCTCCACAGATACGCAGTATTTT.

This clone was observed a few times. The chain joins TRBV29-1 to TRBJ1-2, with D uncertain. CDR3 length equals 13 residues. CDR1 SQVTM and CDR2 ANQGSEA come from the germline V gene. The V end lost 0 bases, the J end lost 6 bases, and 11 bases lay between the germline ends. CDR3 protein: CSVEDPRINGYTF. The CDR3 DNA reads TGCAGCGTTGAAGATCCACGGATTAATGGCTACACCTTC.

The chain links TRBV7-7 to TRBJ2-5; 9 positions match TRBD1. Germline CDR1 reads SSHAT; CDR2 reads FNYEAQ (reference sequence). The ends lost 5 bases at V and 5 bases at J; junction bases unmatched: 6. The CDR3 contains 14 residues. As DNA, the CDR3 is TGTGCCAGCAGCCGGGACAGGGTATCGGAGACCCAGTACTTC. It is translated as CASSRDRVSETQYF.

Written as DNA, the CDR3 is TGCAGCGTGGAGGATGCCGGGGAGCTGTTTTTT. It yields the protein CSVEDAGELFF. J is TRBJ2-2 and V is TRBV29-1; TRBD2 is a possible D gene (5 bases). The V end lost 6 bases, the J end lost 6 bases, and 8 bases lay between the germline ends. CDR3 length: 11 residues. The V gene's germline CDR1 is SQVTM and CDR2 ANQGSEA.

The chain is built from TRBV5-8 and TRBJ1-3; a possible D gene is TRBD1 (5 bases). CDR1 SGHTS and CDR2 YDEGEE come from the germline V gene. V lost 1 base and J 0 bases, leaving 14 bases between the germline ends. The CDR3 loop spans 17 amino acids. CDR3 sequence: CASSLLTGLRSGNTIYF. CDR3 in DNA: TGTGCCAGCAGCTTGTTAACGGGGCTGCGCTCTGGAAACACCATATATTTT. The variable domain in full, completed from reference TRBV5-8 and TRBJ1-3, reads EAGVTQSPTHLIKTRGQQATLRCSPISGHTSVYWYQQALGLGLQFLLWYDEGEERNRGNFPPRFSGRQFPNYSSELNVNALELEDSALYLCASSLLTGLRSGNTIYFGEGSWLTVV.

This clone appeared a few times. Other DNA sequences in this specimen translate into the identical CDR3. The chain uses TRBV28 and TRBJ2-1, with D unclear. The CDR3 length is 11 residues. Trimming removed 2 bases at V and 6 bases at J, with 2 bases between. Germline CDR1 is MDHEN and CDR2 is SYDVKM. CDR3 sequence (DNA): TGTGCCAGCAGTTTAGTCAATGAGCAGTTCTTC. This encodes CASSLVNEQFF.